This T cell receptor beta chain was sequenced in a study of T-cell memory formation after mild COVID-19. TCRdb used MiXCR to reprocess the 5' RACE reads, holding one entry per CDR3 protein. The repertoire consists of about 170,000 distinct CDR3 sequences, with 10% to 15% occurring once and the leading ten covering 2.5% to 3.5%. The germline CDR1 and CDR2 sequences are DFQATT and SNEGSKA (reference sequence). This CDR3 is built from 14 residues. Trimming shortened V by 3 bases and J by 7 bases, and 16 bases separated the two germline ends. This TCR was recovered from a man aged 18 to 29 who had mild COVID-19 (a few samples of this study predate the infection). Cell type and time point are not known. Source material: PBMCs or a T cell subset sorted from them (not recorded which). V usage is TRBV20-1 and J usage is TRBJ1-5, with TRBD1 as a possible D gene (5 bases). The CDR3 here is CSASVSGVVQPQHF. In DNA form, the CDR3 reads TGCAGTGCTAGTGTGTCGGGGGTCGTCCAGCCCCAGCATTTT.